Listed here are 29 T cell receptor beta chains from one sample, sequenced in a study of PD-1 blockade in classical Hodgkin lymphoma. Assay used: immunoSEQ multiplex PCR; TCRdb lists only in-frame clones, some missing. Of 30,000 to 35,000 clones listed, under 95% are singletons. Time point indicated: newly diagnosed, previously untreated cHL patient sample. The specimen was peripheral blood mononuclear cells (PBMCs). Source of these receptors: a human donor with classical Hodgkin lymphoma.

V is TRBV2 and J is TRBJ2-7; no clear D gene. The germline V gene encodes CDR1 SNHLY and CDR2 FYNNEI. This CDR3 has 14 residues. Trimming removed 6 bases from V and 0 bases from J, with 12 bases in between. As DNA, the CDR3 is TGTGCCAGCAGGGAACGACCGCTCTCCTACGAGCAGTACTTC. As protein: CASRERPLSYEQYF.

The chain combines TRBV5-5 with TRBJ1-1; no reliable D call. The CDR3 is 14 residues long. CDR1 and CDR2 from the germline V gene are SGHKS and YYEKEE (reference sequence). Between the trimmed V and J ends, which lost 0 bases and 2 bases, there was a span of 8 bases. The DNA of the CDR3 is TGTGCCAGCAGCTTGGTTGGACCCAACACTGAAGCTTTCTTT. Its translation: CASSLVGPNTEAFF.

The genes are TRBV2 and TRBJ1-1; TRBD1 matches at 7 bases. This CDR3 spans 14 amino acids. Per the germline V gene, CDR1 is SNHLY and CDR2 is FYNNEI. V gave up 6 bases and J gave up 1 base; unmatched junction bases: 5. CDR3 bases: TGTGCCAGCAGGGAACAGGGGCCGAACACTGAAGCTTTCTTT. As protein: CASREQGPNTEAFF.

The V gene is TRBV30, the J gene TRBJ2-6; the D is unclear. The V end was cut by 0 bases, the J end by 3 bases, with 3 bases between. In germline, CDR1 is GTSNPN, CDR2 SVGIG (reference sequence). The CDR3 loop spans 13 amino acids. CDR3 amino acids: CAWSVSGANVLTF. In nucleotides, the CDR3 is TGTGCCTGGAGTGTGAGTGGGGCCAACGTCCTGACTTTC.

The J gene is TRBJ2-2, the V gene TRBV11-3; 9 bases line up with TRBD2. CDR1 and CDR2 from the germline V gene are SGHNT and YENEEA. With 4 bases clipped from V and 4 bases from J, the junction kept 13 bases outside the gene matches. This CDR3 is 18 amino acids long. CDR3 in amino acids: CASSSPGGGGACTGELFF. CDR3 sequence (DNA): TGTGCCAGCAGCTCCCCCGGAGGCGGGGGGGCTTGCACCGGGGAGCTGTTTTTT.

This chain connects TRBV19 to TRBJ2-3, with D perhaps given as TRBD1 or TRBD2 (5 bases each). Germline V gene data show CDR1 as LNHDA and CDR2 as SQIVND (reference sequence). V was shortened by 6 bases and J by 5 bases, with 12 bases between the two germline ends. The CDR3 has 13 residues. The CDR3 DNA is TGTGCCAGTAGGGGGGACCGCGGAGATACGCAGTATTTT. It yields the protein CASRGDRGDTQYF.

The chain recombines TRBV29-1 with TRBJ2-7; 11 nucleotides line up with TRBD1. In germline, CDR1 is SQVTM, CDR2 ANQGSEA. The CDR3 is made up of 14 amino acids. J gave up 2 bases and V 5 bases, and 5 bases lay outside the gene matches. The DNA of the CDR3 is TGCAGCGTTATACCGGGACAGGGGGCCTACGAGCAGTACTTC. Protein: CSVIPGQGAYEQYF.

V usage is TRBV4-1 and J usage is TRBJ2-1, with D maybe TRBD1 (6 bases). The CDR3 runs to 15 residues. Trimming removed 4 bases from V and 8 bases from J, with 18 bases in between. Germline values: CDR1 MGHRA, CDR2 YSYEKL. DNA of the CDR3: TGCGCCAGCAGCCTCCAAAAAACAGGGATCCATGAGCAGTTCTTC. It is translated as CASSLQKTGIHEQFF.

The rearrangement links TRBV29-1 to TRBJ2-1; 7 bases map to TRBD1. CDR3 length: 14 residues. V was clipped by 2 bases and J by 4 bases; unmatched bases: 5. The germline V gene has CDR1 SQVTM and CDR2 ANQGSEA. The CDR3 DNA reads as TGCAGCGTTGAAAGGGACAGACCTTACAATGAGCAGTTCTTC. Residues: CSVERDRPYNEQFF.

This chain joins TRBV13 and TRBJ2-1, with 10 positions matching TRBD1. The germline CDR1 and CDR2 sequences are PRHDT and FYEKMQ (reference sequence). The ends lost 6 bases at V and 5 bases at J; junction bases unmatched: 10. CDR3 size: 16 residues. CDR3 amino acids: CASSPSGTGDHNEQFF. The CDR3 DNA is TGTGCCAGCAGTCCCTCCGGGACAGGGGACCACAATGAGCAGTTCTTC.

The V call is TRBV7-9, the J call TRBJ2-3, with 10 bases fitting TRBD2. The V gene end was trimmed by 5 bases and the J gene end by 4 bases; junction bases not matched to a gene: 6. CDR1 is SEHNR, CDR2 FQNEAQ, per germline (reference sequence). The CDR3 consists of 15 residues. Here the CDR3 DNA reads TGTGCCAGCAGCCCTAGGACTAGCGGATCAGATACGCAGTATTTT. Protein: CASSPRTSGSDTQYF. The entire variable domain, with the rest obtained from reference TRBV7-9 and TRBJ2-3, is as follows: DTGVSQNPRHKITKRGQNVTFRCDPISEHNRLYWYRQTLGQGPEFLTYFQNEAQLEKSRLLSDRFSAERPKGSFSTLEIQRTEQGDSAMYLCASSPRTSGSDTQYFGPGTRLTVL.

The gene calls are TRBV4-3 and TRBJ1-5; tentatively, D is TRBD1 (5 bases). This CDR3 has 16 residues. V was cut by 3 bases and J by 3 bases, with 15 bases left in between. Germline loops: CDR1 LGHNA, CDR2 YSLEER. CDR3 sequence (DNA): TGCGCCAGCAGCCAGGTACAGGCCGCCCTCAATCAGCCCCAGCATTTT. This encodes CASSQVQAALNQPQHF.

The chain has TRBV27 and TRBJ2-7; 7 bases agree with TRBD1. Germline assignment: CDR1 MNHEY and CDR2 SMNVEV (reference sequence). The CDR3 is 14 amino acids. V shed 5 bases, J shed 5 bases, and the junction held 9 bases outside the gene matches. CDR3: CASSPGTAGDEQYF. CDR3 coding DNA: TGTGCCAGCAGTCCCGGGACAGCCGGGGACGAGCAGTACTTC.

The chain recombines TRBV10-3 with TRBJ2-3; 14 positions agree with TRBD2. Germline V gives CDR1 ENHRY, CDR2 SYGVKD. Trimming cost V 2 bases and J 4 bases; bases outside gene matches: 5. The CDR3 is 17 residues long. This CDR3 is CAISEPRLAGGPDTQYF. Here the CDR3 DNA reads TGTGCCATCAGTGAGCCCCGACTAGCGGGAGGGCCAGATACGCAGTATTTT.

This CDR3 reads CASSDRTETYGYTF. The CDR3, as DNA: TGTGCCAGCAGTGACAGGACAGAAACCTACGGCTACACCTTC. This chain links TRBV6-1 with TRBJ1-2, with D perhaps matching TRBD1 (6 bases). V lost 3 bases and J 8 bases, leaving 16 bases between the germline ends. CDR1 is MNHNS, CDR2 SASEGT, per germline. The CDR3 runs to 14 residues.

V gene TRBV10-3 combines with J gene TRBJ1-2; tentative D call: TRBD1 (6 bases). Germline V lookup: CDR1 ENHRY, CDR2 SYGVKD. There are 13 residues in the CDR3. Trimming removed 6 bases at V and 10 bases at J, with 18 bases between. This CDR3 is CAIRQLQGFDYTF. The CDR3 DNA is TGTGCCATCAGACAGCTACAGGGATTCGACTACACCTTC.

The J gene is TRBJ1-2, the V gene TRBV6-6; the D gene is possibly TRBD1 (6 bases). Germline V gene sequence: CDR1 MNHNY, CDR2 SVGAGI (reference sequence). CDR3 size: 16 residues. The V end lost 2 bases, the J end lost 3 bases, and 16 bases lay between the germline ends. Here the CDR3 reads CASSYGRGADYYGYTF. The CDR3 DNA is TGTGCCAGCAGTTACGGCAGGGGCGCCGACTACTATGGCTACACCTTC.

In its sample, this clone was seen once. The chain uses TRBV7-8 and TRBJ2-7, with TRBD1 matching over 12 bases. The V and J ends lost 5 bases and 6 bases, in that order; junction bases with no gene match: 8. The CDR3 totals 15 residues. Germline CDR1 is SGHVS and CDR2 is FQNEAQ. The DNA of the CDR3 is TGTGCCAGCAGCCGCCGGGACAGGGGGCGATCCGAGCAGTACTTC. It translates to CASSRRDRGRSEQYF.

The CDR3 is CASSLTENTGELFF. The CDR3 DNA reads as TGTGCCAGCAGCTTAACGGAGAACACCGGGGAGCTGTTTTTT. The J gene is TRBJ2-2, the V gene TRBV11-2; D is ambiguous. The CDR3 is made up of 14 amino acids. V was shortened by 2 bases and J by 1 base, with 5 bases between the two germline ends. CDR1 is SGHAT, CDR2 FQNNGV, per germline.

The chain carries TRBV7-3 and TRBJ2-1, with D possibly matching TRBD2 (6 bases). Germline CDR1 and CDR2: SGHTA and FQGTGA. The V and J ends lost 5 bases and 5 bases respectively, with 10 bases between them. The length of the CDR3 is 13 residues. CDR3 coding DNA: TGTGCCAGCAGCCGCGGGACGGACAATGAGCAGTTCTTC. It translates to CASSRGTDNEQFF.

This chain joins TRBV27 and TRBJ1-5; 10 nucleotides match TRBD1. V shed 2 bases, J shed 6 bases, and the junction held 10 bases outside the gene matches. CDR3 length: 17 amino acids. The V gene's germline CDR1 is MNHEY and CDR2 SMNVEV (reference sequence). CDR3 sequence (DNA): TGTGCCAGCAGTTTAGTTGGGCCGACAGGGGGCGGTCAGCCCCAGCATTTT. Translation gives CASSLVGPTGGGQPQHF.

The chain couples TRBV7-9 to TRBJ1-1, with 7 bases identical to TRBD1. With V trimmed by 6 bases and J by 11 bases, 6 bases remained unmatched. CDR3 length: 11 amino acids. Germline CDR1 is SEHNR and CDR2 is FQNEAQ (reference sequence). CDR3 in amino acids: CASRYRGVAFF. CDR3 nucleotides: TGTGCCAGCAGATACAGGGGTGTTGCTTTCTTT.

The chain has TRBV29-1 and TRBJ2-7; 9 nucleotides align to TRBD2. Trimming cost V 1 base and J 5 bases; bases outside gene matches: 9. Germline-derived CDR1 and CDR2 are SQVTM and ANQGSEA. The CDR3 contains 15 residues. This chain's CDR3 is CSVEARLAGSDEQYF. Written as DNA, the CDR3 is TGCAGCGTTGAAGCCCGGCTAGCGGGGAGCGACGAGCAGTACTTC.

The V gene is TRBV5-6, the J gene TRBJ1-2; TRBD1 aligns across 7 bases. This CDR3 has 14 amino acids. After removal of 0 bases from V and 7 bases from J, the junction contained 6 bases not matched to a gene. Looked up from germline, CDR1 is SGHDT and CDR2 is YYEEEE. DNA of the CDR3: TGTGCCAGCAGCTTGGGACAGGGTCACGGTGGCTACACCTTC. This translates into CASSLGQGHGGYTF.

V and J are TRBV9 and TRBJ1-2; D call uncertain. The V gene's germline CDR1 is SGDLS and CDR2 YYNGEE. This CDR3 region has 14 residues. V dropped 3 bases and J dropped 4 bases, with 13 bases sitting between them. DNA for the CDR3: TGTGCCAGCAGCGCCCCAGGAACCGGCTATGGCTACACCTTC. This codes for CASSAPGTGYGYTF.

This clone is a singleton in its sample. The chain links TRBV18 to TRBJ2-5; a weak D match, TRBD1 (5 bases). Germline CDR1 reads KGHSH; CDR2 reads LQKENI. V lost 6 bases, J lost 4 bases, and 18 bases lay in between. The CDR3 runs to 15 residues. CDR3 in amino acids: CASSRTQGEGETQYF. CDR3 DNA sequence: TGTGCCAGCTCTCGAACTCAGGGTGAAGGAGAGACCCAGTACTTC.

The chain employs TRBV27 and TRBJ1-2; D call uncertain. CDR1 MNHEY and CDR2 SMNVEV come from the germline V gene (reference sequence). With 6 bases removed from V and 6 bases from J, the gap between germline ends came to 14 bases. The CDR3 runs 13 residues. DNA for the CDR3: TGTGCCAGCAGGACCTCCTTAGATCATGGCTACACCTTC. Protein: CASRTSLDHGYTF.

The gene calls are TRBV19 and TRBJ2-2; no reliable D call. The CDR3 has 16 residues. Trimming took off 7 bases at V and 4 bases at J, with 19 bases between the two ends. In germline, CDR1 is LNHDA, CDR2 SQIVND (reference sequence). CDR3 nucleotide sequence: TGTGCCAGTACCCCCCTGCAGGCCGGGTCCACCGGGGAGCTGTTTTTT. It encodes CASTPLQAGSTGELFF.

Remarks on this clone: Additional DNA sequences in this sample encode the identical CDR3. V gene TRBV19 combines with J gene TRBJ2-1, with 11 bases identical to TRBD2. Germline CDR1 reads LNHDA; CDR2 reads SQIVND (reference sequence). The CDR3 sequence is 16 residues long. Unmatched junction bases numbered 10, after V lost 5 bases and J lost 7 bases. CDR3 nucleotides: TGTGCCAGTAGTTTAGGGCTAGCGGGAGGTGAGAATGAGCAGTTCTTC. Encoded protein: CASSLGLAGGENEQFF.